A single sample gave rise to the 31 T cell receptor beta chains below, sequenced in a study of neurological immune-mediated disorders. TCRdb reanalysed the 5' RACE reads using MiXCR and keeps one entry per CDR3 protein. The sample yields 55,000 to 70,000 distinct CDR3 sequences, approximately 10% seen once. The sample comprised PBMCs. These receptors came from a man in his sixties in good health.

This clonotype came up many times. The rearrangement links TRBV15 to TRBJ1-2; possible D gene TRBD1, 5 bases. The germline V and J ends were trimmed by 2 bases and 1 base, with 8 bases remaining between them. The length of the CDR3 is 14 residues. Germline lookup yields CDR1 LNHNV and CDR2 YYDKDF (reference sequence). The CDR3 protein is CATSRPGINYGYTF. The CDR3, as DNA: TGTGCCACCAGCAGACCAGGGATTAACTATGGCTACACCTTC. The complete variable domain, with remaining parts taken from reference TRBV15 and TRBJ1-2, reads DAMVIQNPRYQVTQFGKPVTLSCSQTLNHNVMYWYQQKSSQAPKLLFHYYDKDFNNEADTPDNFQSRRPNTSFCFLDIRSPGLGDTAMYLCATSRPGINYGYTFGSGTRLTVV.

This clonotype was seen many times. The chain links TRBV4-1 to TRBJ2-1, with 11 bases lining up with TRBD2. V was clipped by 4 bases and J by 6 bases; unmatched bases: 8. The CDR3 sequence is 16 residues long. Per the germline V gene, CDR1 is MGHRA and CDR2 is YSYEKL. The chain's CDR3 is CASSLRTSGPPNEQFF. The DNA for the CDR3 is TGCGCCAGCAGCCTTCGGACTAGCGGGCCCCCCAATGAGCAGTTCTTC.

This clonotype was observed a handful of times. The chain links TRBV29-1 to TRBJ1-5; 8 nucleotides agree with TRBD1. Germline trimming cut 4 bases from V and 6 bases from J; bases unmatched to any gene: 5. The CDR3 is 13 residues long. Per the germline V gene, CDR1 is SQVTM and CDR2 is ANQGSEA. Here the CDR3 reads CSVVDREGQPQHF. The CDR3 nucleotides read TGCAGCGTTGTGGACAGGGAGGGTCAGCCCCAGCATTTT.

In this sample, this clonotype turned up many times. As DNA, the CDR3 is TGTGCCGTTCAGGGAGATGAGAATGAGCAGTTCTTC. Its protein is CAVQGDENEQFF. The V and J genes are TRBV10-3 and TRBJ2-1; TRBD1 or TRBD2 may be the D gene (5 bases each). Trimming took off 11 bases at V and 7 bases at J, with 15 bases between the two ends. Germline values: CDR1 ENHRY, CDR2 SYGVKD. This CDR3 has 12 residues.

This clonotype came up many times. This CDR3 reads CASSQVGTPPGELFF. The CDR3 DNA reads as TGTGCCAGCAGCCAAGTGGGGACCCCCCCCGGGGAGCTGTTTTTT. This chain connects TRBV3-1 to TRBJ2-2; possibly TRBD1 or TRBD2 for D (5 bases each). With 1 base removed from V and 6 bases from J, the gap between germline ends came to 12 bases. CDR1 and CDR2 from the germline V gene are LGHDT and YNNKEL (reference sequence). CDR3 length equals 15 residues.

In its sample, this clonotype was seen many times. CDR3 in DNA: TGTGCCAGCAGACAAGGACTAGCGGGGGGTAACACCGGGGAGCTGTTTTTT. Translated: CASRQGLAGGNTGELFF. This chain connects TRBV5-4 to TRBJ2-2; 14 nucleotides match TRBD2. Germline V gene sequence: CDR1 SGHNT, CDR2 YYREEE (reference sequence). CDR3 length: 17 residues. V shed 5 bases, J shed 2 bases, and the junction held 5 bases outside the gene matches.

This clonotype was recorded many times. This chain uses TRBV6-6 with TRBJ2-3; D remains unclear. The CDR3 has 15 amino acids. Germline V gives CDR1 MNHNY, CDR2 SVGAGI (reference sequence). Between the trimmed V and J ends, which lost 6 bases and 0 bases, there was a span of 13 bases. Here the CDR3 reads CASSPMSASTDTQYF. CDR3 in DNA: TGTGCCAGCAGCCCCATGAGCGCAAGCACAGATACGCAGTATTTT.

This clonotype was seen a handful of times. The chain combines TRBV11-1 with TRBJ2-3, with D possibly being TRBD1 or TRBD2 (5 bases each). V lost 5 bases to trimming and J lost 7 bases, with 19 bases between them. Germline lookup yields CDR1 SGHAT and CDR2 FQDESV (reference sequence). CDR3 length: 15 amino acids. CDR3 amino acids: CASSPWDGESNTQYF. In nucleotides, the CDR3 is TGTGCCAGCAGCCCATGGGACGGTGAAAGTAATACGCAGTATTTT.

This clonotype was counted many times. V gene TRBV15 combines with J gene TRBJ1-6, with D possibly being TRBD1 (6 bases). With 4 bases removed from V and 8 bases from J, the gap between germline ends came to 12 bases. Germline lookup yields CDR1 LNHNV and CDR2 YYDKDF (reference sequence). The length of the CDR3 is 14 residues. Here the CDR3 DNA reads TGTGCCACCAGCACAGGGACATCGGATTCACCCCTCCACTTT. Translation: CATSTGTSDSPLHF.

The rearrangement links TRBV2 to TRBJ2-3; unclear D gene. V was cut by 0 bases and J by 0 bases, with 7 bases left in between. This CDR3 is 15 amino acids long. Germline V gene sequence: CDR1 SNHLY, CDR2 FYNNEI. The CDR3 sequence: CASSEATASTDTQYF. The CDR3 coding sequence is TGTGCCAGCAGTGAAGCGACGGCTAGCACAGATACGCAGTATTTT.

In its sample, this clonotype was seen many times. CDR3 in DNA: TGTGCCAGCAGTTTTATCAGGTCGGACAATCAGCCCCAGCATTTT. Residues: CASSFIRSDNQPQHF. The V call is TRBV28, the J call TRBJ1-5; D is ambiguous. Per the germline V gene, CDR1 is MDHEN and CDR2 is SYDVKM. Trimming took 3 bases from V and 3 from J, leaving 12 bases between them. This CDR3 is built from 15 residues. Full variable domain (rest looked up from reference TRBV28 and TRBJ1-5): DVKVTQSSRYLVKRTGEKVFLECVQDMDHENMFWYRQDPGLGLRLIYFSYDVKMKEKGDIPEGYSVSREKKERFSLILESASTNQTSMYLCASSFIRSDNQPQHFGDGTRLSIL.

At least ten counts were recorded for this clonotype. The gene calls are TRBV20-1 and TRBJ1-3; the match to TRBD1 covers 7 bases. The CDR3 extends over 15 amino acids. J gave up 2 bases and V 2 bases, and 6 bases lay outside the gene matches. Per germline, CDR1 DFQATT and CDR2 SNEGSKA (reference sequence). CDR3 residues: CSARLRTGPGNTIYF. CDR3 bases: TGCAGTGCTAGACTCCGGACAGGCCCTGGAAACACCATATATTTT.

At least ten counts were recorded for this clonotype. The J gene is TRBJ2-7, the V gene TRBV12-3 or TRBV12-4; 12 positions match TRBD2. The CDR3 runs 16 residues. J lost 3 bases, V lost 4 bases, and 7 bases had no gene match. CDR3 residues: CASSSLGLAGFYEQYF. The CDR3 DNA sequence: TGTGCCAGCAGTTCCCTCGGACTAGCGGGGTTCTACGAGCAGTACTTC.

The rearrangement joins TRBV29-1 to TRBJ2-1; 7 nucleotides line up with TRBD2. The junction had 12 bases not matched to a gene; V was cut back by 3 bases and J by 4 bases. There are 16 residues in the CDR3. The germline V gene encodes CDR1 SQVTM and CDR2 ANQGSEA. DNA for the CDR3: TGCAGCGTTGACCGGTCTAGCGGTGGGTCTTACAATGAGCAGTTCTTC. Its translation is CSVDRSSGGSYNEQFF.

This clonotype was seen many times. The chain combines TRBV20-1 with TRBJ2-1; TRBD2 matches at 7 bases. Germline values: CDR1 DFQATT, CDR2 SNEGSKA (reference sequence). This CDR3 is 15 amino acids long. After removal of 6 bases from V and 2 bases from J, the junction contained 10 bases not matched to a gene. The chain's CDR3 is CSATRARGAYNEQFF. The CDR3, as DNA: TGCAGTGCCACCCGGGCCCGGGGGGCCTACAATGAGCAGTTCTTC.

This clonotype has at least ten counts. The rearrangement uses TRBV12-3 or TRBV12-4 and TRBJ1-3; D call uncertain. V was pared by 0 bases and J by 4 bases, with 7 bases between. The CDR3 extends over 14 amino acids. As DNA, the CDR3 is TGTGCCAGCAGTTTAGCGACGGGGGGAAACACCATATATTTT. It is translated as CASSLATGGNTIYF.

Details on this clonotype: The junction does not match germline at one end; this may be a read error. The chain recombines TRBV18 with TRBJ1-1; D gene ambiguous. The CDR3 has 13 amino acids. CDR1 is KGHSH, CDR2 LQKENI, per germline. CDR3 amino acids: CSSSLGMNTEAFF. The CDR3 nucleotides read TGTTCCAGCTCACTCGGTATGAACACTGAAGCTTTCTTT.

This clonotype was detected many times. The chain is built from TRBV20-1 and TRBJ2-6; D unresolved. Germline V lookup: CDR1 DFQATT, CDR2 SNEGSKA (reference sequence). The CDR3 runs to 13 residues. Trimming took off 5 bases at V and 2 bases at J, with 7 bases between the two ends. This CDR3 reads CSAPWAGANVLTF. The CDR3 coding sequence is TGCAGTGCTCCCTGGGCTGGGGCCAACGTCCTGACTTTC.

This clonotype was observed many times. Here the CDR3 reads CASSPSFYGYTF. CDR3 nucleotide sequence: TGTGCCAGCAGTCCCAGCTTCTATGGCTACACCTTC. The V call is TRBV12-3 or TRBV12-4, the J call TRBJ1-2; D ambiguous. The CDR3 contains 12 residues. Trimming stripped 5 bases from V and 4 bases from J, with 8 bases between.

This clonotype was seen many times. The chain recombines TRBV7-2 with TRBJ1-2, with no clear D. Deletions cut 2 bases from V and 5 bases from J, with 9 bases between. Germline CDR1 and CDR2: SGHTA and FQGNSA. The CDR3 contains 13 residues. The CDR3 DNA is TGTGCCAGCAGCTTAACGAACCTTTATGGCTACACCTTC. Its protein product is CASSLTNLYGYTF. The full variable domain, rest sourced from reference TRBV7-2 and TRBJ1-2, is GAGVSQSPSNKVTEKGKDVELRCDPISGHTALYWYRQSLGQGLEFLIYFQGNSAPDKSGLPSDRFSAERTGGSVSTLTIQRTQQEDSAVYLCASSLTNLYGYTFGSGTRLTVV.

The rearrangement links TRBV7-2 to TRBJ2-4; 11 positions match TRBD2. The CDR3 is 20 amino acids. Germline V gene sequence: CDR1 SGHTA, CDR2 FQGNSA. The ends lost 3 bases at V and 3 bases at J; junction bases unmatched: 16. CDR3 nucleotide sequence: TGTGCCAGCAGCTTCCCCTTTAGCCCTAGCGGGGGGCCGGTCAAAAACATTCAGTACTTC. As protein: CASSFPFSPSGGPVKNIQYF.

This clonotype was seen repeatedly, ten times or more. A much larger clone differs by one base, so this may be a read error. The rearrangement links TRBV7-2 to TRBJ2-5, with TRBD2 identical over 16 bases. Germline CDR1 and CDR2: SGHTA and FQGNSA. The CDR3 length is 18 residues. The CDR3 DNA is TGTGCCAGCAGCTTAGCGGGGACTAGCGGGGGGGCCAGGGAGACCCAGTGCTTC. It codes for CASSLAGTSGGARETQCF.

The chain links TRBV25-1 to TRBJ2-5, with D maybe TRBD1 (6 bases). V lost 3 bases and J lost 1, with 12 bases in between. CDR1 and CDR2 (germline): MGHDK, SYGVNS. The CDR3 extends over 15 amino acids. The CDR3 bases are TGTGCCAGCAGTGAGGGACAAGTGGCCCAAGAGACCCAGTACTTC. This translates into CASSEGQVAQETQYF.

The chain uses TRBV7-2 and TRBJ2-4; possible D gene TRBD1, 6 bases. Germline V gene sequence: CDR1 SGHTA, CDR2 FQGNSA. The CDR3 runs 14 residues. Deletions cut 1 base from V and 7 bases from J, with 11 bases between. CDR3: CASSLEVGANIQYF. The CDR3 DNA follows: TGTGCCAGCAGCTTAGAGGTGGGGGCGAACATTCAGTACTTC.

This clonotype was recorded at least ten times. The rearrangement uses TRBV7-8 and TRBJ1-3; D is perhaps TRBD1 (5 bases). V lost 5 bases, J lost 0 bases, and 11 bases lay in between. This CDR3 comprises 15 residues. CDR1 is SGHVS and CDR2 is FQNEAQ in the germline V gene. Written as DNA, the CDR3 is TGTGCCAGCAGCCTGGGACGGAGCTCTGGAAACACCATATATTTT. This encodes CASSLGRSSGNTIYF. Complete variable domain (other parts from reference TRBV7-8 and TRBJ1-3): GAGVSQSPRYKVAKRGQDVALRCDPISGHVSLFWYQQALGQGPEFLTYFQNEAQLDKSGLPSDRFFAERPEGSVSTLKIQRTQQEDSAVYLCASSLGRSSGNTIYFGEGSWLTVV.

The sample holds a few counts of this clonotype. In DNA, the CDR3 is TGCGCCAGCAGCTTCGACATCCGGGGGGCCAGCACAGATACGCAGTATTTT. As protein: CASSFDIRGASTDTQYF. The chain couples TRBV5-1 to TRBJ2-3, with a tentative D call TRBD2 (7 bases). This CDR3 has 17 residues. CDR1 is SGHRS and CDR2 is YFSETQ in the germline V gene. Trimming pared 2 bases from V and 0 bases from J, leaving 16 bases between. Supplemented by reference TRBV5-1 and TRBJ2-3, the full variable domain reads KAGVTQTPRYLIKTRGQQVTLSCSPISGHRSVSWYQQTPGQGLQFLFEYFSETQRNKGNFPGRFSGRQFSNSRSEMNVSTLELGDSALYLCASSFDIRGASTDTQYFGPGTRLTVL.

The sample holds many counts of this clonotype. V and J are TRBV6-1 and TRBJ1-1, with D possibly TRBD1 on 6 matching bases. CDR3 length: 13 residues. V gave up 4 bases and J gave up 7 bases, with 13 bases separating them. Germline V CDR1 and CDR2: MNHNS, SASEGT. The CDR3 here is CASSAWGLDEAFF. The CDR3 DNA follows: TGTGCCAGCAGTGCTTGGGGGCTGGATGAAGCTTTCTTT.

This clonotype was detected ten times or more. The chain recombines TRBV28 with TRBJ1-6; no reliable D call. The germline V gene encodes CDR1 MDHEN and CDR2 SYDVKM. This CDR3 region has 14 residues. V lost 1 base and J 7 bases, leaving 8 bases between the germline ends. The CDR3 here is CASSLLTGNSPLHF. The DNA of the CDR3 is TGTGCCAGCAGTTTATTAACGGGAAATTCACCCCTCCACTTT.

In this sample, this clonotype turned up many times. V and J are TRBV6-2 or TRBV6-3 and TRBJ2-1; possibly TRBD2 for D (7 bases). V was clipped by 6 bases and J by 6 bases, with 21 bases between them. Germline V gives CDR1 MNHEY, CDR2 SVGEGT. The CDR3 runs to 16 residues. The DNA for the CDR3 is TGTGCCAGCAGCGCGGGGGCCGCGCGGGGCTCCAATGAGCAGTTCTTC. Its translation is CASSAGAARGSNEQFF.

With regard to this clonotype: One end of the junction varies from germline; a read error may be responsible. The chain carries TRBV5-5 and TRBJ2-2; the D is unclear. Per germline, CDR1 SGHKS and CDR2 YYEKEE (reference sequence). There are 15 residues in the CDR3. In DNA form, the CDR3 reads TGTACCAGCAACCCAGTATCAGTAAAGACCGGGGAGCTGTTTTTT. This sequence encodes CTSNPVSVKTGELFF.

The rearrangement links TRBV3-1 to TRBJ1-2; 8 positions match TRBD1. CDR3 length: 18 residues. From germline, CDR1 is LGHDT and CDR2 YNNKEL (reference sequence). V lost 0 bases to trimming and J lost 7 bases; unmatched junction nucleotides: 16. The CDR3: CASSQEDLWTGFYIGYTF. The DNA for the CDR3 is TGTGCCAGCAGCCAAGAAGATTTGTGGACAGGGTTTTACATTGGCTACACCTTC.